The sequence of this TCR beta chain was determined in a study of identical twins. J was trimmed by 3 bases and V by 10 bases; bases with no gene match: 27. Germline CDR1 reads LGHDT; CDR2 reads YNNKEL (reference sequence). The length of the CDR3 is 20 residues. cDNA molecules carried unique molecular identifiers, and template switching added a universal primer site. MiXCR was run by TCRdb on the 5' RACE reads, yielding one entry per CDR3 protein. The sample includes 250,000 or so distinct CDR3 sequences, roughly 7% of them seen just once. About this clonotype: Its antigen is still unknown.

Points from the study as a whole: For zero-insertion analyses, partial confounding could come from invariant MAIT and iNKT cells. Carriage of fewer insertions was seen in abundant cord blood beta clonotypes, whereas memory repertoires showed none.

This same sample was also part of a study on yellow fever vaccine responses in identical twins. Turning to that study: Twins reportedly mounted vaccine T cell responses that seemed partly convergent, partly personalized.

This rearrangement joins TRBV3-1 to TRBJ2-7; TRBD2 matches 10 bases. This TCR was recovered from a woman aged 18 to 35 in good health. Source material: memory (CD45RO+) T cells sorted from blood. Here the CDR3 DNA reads TGTGCCACCTCCCGACATCTCAGGCTAGCGGGAGTGGAGTTCTACTACGAGCAGTACTTC. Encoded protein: CATSRHLRLAGVEFYYEQYF.